This T cell receptor (beta chain) was recorded in a study of cytomegalovirus exposure and HLA in healthy donors. Trimming removed 4 bases from V and 6 bases from J; junction bases left unmatched: 9. CDR1 and CDR2 from the germline V gene are KGHSH and LQKENI. This CDR3 contains 14 residues. The study's findings and limits: Among TCR sequences, most were rare, though some public TCRs appeared in many donors. It is likely that the observed cluster of highly shared sequence variants was a sequencing artifact.

In the case of this clone: Its antigen is undetermined.

The PCR contained 60 Vbeta and 13 Jbeta primers. Produced via immunoSEQ multiplex PCR; TCRdb's table is partial and in-frame only. This repertoire comprises about 34,000 clones; its ten largest clones make up about 3.4%. Material: PBMCs. The rearrangement links TRBV18 to TRBJ2-7, with 7 bases lining up with TRBD1. The clonotype comes from a middle-aged woman in good health and CMV-seropositive. The CDR3: CASSRPGQSSEQYF. Written as DNA, the CDR3 is TGTGCCAGCTCACGGCCGGGACAGAGTTCCGAGCAGTACTTC.